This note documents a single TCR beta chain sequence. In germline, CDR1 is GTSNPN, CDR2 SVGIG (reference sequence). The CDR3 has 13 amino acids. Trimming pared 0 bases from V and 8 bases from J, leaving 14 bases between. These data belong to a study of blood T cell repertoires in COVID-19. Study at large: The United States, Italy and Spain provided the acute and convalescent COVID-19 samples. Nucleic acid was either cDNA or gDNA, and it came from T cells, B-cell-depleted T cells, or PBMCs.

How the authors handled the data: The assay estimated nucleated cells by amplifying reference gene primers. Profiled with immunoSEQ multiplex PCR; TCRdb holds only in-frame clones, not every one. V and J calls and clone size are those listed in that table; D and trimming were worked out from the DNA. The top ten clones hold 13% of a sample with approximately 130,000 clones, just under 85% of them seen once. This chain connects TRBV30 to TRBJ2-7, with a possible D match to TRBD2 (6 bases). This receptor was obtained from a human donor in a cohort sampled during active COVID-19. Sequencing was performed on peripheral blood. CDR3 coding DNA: TGTGCCTGGAGTGTCCGCGGGGCCCCGCAGCAGTACTTC. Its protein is CAWSVRGAPQQYF.